The present T cell receptor beta chain was sequenced within a study of vaccination and CD4 T cells after COVID-19. Study-level background: Convalescent patients gave post-COVID blood a median roughly 96 days post-diagnosis, range 35 to 161.

This clonotype has a handful of counts. What it recognizes is unknown. CDR3 length: 14 amino acids. The germline V gene has CDR1 MNHNS and CDR2 SASEGT. The V gene lost 6 bases and the J gene lost 3 bases, with 12 bases spanning the gap. The Oncomine TCR Beta short-read assay generated sequence data from the DNA of cultured CD4+ T cells. TCRdb called the PCR reads again in MiXCR, with one record for every CDR3 protein. The table lists approximately 13,000 distinct CDR3 sequences, around three fifths of them singletons. Documented treatment: roughly ten-day PBMC culture with coronavirus spike peptide pools or control peptides (ViraFEST assay).

This chain uses TRBV6-1 with TRBJ1-5; tentatively, D is TRBD1 (6 bases). The source of this sequence is a human donor who had recovered from COVID-19. Sequenced input: CD4+ T cells from blood, cultured in vitro. The CDR3 sequence is CASRGAEDNQPQHF. CDR3 nucleotide sequence: TGTGCCAGCAGGGGGGCGGAGGACAATCAGCCCCAGCATTTT.